There are a few counts of the clone carrying this T cell receptor (beta chain). The data belong to a study of identical twins. TCRdb passed the 5' RACE reads through MiXCR, listing each CDR3 protein once. The table includes under 900,000 distinct CDR3 sequences, around a sixth detected once. The CDR3 consists of 14 residues. The germline gives CDR1 MNHEY, CDR2 SVGAGI. With 0 bases removed from V and 6 bases from J, the gap between germline ends came to 12 bases. These records were also assigned to another study, of T cells expressing NK-cell markers.

The origin of this receptor is a woman aged 18-30 years in good health. This sequence joins TRBV6-5 and TRBJ2-7, with TRBD2 as a possible D gene (6 bases). The sequencing input was PBMCs. CDR3 in DNA: TGTGCCAGCAGTTACTCGACCCTGGGGGGCGAGCAGTACTTC. Amino acids: CASSYSTLGGEQYF.